The 32 T cell receptor beta chains reported below all come from one sample, sequenced in a study of control samples from healthy donors and cancer patients. Data came from immunoSEQ multiplex PCR; TCRdb stores just in-frame clones and leaves some out. This sample has about 96,000 clones, with 85% to 95% found just once. The sample consisted of blood. The receptor set was obtained from a man between 18 and 35 years old in good health.

The chain couples TRBV6-5 to TRBJ2-1; D remains unclear. The length of the CDR3 is 13 residues. Trimming removed 2 bases from V and 5 bases from J, with 7 bases in between. The germline V gene has CDR1 MNHEY and CDR2 SVGAGI. The CDR3 coding sequence is TGTGCCAGCAGTTACCGGATGAACAATGAGCAGTTCTTC. It codes for CASSYRMNNEQFF.

The chain recombines TRBV3-1 (or the pseudogene TRBV3-2) with TRBJ1-3; D might be TRBD1 (5 bases). Germline loops: CDR1 LGHDT, CDR2 YNNKEL (reference sequence). V lost 1 base, J lost 3 bases, and 7 bases lay in between. The CDR3 runs to 14 residues. CDR3 region: CASSQGRDGNTIYF. The CDR3 coding sequence is TGTGCCAGCAGCCAAGGCAGGGATGGAAACACCATATATTTT.

V and J are TRBV18 and TRBJ2-5; D might be TRBD1 (6 bases). The germline V gene has CDR1 KGHSH and CDR2 LQKENI. CDR3 size: 13 residues. V was pared by 5 bases and J by 10 bases, with 17 bases between. CDR3 amino acids: CASSEALQGHQYF. For the CDR3, the DNA is TGTGCCAGCTCAGAGGCACTTCAGGGGCACCAGTACTTC.

The V gene is TRBV7-9, the J gene TRBJ2-5; possibly TRBD2 for D (5 bases). Trimming left V 5 bases short and J 7 bases short, with 11 bases between. CDR1 and CDR2 from the germline V gene are SEHNR and FQNEAQ (reference sequence). The CDR3 runs to 12 residues. The CDR3 reads CASSTTSGTQYF. The CDR3 region has the DNA TGTGCCAGCAGCACCACGAGCGGGACCCAGTACTTC.

The chain employs TRBV5-8 and TRBJ1-2; tentatively, D is TRBD1 (6 bases). Trimming took 1 base from V and 5 from J, leaving 9 bases between them. CDR3 length: 13 amino acids. The germline V gene has CDR1 SGHTS and CDR2 YDEGEE. In DNA form, the CDR3 reads TGTGCCAGCAGCTTGCGCAGGGGTTATGGCTACACCTTC. Translation gives CASSLRRGYGYTF.

CDR3 in DNA: TGTGCCAGCAGTTTATACCAGAATTCACCCCTCCACTTT. Protein product: CASSLYQNSPLHF. The chain recombines TRBV12-3 or TRBV12-4 with TRBJ1-6; D gene ambiguous. The V gene lost 2 bases and the J gene lost 7 bases, with 6 bases spanning the gap. CDR3 length: 13 amino acids.

As for this clone: The germline gene is not matched at one end of the junction; a read error may be the cause. The chain is built from TRBV27 and TRBJ1-2; no definite D call. The length of the CDR3 is 11 residues. Germline lookup yields CDR1 MNHEY and CDR2 SMNVEV (reference sequence). In DNA form, the CDR3 reads TGTGCCAGCAGTTTATTGGGGTTTTCCCTCTTC. Translation gives CASSLLGFSLF.

The rearrangement uses TRBV10-2 and TRBJ1-1, with a tentative D call TRBD1 (6 bases). Trimming removed 3 bases from V and 0 bases from J, with 11 bases in between. This CDR3 has 15 residues. The V gene's germline CDR1 is WSHSY and CDR2 SAAADI. CDR3 sequence (DNA): TGCGCCAGCAGTGAAATGCAGGGGATGAACACTGAAGCTTTCTTT. Protein sequence: CASSEMQGMNTEAFF.

The V gene is TRBV7-9, the J gene TRBJ1-2, with D possibly being TRBD1 (5 bases). Germline CDR1 is SEHNR and CDR2 is FQNEAQ (reference sequence). Trimming left V 5 bases short and J 3 bases short, with 13 bases between. This CDR3 spans 14 amino acids. The CDR3 nucleotides are TGTGCCAGCAGCGTTGGTGGGGACCACTATGGCTACACCTTC. It is translated as CASSVGGDHYGYTF.

Here the CDR3 reads CASSYILAGRTDTQYF. CDR3 nucleotides: TGTGCCAGCAGTTACATTCTAGCGGGTCGCACAGATACGCAGTATTTT. The chain carries TRBV6-6 and TRBJ2-3; 8 bases align to TRBD2. Per the germline V gene, CDR1 is MNHNY and CDR2 is SVGAGI (reference sequence). The CDR3 has 16 residues. The trim removed 2 bases at V and 1 base at J, leaving 5 bases unmatched.

V and J are TRBV6-1 and TRBJ1-2; D gene uncertain. The CDR3 covers 17 residues. Trimming took 0 bases from V and 4 from J, leaving 18 bases between them. CDR1 MNHNS and CDR2 SASEGT come from the germline V gene. The CDR3 loop is CASSEAPSHTVIYGYTF. In nucleotides, the CDR3 is TGTGCCAGCAGTGAAGCCCCGTCTCACACCGTGATCTATGGCTACACCTTC.

V is TRBV6-5 and J is TRBJ1-2; a weak D match, TRBD1 (6 bases). V was clipped by 5 bases and J by 7 bases, with 14 bases between them. The CDR3 spans 13 residues. The germline V gene has CDR1 MNHEY and CDR2 SVGAGI. The CDR3 DNA reads TGTGCCAGCAGTCCCGGGACATTTGCTGGCTACACCTTC. This gives the protein CASSPGTFAGYTF.

This clone has only one observation. The CDR3 DNA sequence: TGTGCCAGCAAACTTGGAGCCCCCCACACAGATACGCAGTATTTT. This translates into CASKLGAPHTDTQYF. The rearrangement joins TRBV6-5 to TRBJ2-3; the D is unclear. The CDR3 consists of 15 residues. CDR1 and CDR2 from the germline V gene are MNHEY and SVGAGI. The V and J ends lost 7 bases and 2 bases respectively, with 16 bases between them.

This sequence joins TRBV21-1 and TRBJ2-7. TRBV21-1 is a listed pseudogene. The CDR3 runs 11 residues. The CDR3 DNA follows: TGTGCCAGCAGCGACCCGTACGAGCAGTACTTC. It specifies CASSDPYEQYF.

The chain combines TRBV3-1 (or the pseudogene TRBV3-2) with TRBJ1-4; D gene ambiguous. The CDR3 loop spans 16 amino acids. Trimming took 2 bases from V and 0 from J, leaving 10 bases between them. The germline CDR1 and CDR2 sequences are LGHDT and YNNKEL (reference sequence). CDR3 region: CASSQRMTSTNEKLFF. In DNA, the CDR3 is TGTGCCAGCAGCCAAAGGATGACCTCAACTAATGAAAAACTGTTTTTT.

V and J are TRBV6-5 and TRBJ1-4; 7 nucleotides agree with TRBD1. CDR1 and CDR2 from the germline V gene are MNHEY and SVGAGI. J gave up 8 bases and V 5 bases, and 8 bases lay outside the gene matches. The CDR3 totals 14 residues. For the CDR3, the DNA is TGTGCCAGCAGTCGACACAGGGGTGGGGAAAAACTGTTTTTT. It is translated as CASSRHRGGEKLFF.

The rearrangement joins TRBV5-6 to TRBJ1-2; TRBD1 matches at 7 bases. V shed 0 bases and J 1 base; nucleotides not matched to a gene: 6. Germline loops: CDR1 SGHDT, CDR2 YYEEEE. The length of the CDR3 is 16 residues. The CDR3 sequence: CASSLGDSYNNYGYTF. DNA of the CDR3: TGTGCCAGCAGCTTGGGGGACAGCTATAATAACTATGGCTACACCTTC.

The rearrangement links TRBV14 to TRBJ1-2; D is undetermined. The CDR3 extends over 15 amino acids. The V gene's germline CDR1 is SGHDN and CDR2 FVKESK. V was clipped by 1 base and J by 8 bases, with 17 bases between them. This CDR3 reads CASSQVGRERMGYTF. DNA of the CDR3: TGTGCCAGCAGCCAAGTGGGAAGGGAAAGGATGGGCTACACCTTC.

The rearrangement joins TRBV2 to TRBJ1-1, with a tentative D call TRBD1 (6 bases). Trimming pared 3 bases from V and 5 bases from J, leaving 16 bases between. The CDR3 spans 15 residues. Germline-derived CDR1 and CDR2 are SNHLY and FYNNEI. CDR3 protein: CASSDLRTALTEAFF. The CDR3, as DNA: TGTGCCAGCAGTGACCTACGGACAGCCCTAACTGAAGCTTTCTTT.

V is TRBV3-1 (or the pseudogene TRBV3-2) and J is TRBJ1-2; 8 bases fit TRBD1. The V gene end was trimmed by 3 bases and the J gene end by 2 bases; junction bases not matched to a gene: 8. The CDR3 has 16 residues. Germline loops: CDR1 LGHDT, CDR2 YNNKEL (reference sequence). CDR3 in DNA: TGTGCCAGCAGCCAGCAAGGGACAGGAGAAAACTATGGCTACACCTTC. Its protein product is CASSQQGTGENYGYTF.

The chain uses TRBV19 and TRBJ2-1; D gene uncertain. The CDR3 extends over 12 amino acids. V was pared by 2 bases and J by 6 bases, with 5 bases between. In germline, CDR1 is LNHDA, CDR2 SQIVND (reference sequence). As DNA, the CDR3 is TGTGCCAGTAGTATATCGGCCAATGAGCAGTTCTTC. Its translation is CASSISANEQFF.

The chain couples TRBV29-1 to TRBJ1-2, with 9 bases matching TRBD1. Trimming took 2 bases from V and 8 from J; bases not matched to a gene: 3. This CDR3 contains 12 residues. Germline lookup yields CDR1 SQVTM and CDR2 ANQGSEA. CDR3 residues: CSVEYRGLGYTF. In DNA, the CDR3 is TGCAGCGTTGAATACAGGGGGCTCGGCTACACCTTC.

Only one count was recorded for this clone. This chain uses TRBV14 with TRBJ2-7; no reliable D call. Trimming removed 4 bases from V and 4 bases from J, with 11 bases in between. The CDR3 loop spans 13 amino acids. Germline V gene lookup returns CDR1 SGHDN and CDR2 FVKESK. The CDR3 DNA follows: TGTGCCAGCAGCCGAAGCCAAGGTTACGAGCAGTACTTC. It yields the protein CASSRSQGYEQYF.

The J gene is TRBJ2-5, the V gene TRBV24-1; the D call may be TRBD1 or TRBD2 (5 bases each). V was trimmed by 9 bases and J by 2 bases, leaving 12 bases between them. The CDR3 spans 13 residues. The germline gives CDR1 KGHDR, CDR2 SFDVKD. CDR3 residues: CATGDPEQETQYF. CDR3 sequence (DNA): TGTGCCACCGGGGACCCGGAGCAAGAGACCCAGTACTTC.

The chain links TRBV3-1 (or the pseudogene TRBV3-2) to TRBJ2-7; D is uncertain. Looked up from germline, CDR1 is LGHDT and CDR2 is YNNKEL (reference sequence). V was cut by 5 bases and J by 1 base, with 6 bases left in between. The CDR3 is made up of 12 amino acids. Here the CDR3 reads CASSTESYEQYF. DNA of the CDR3: TGTGCCAGCAGCACCGAATCCTACGAGCAGTACTTC.

The J gene is TRBJ1-6, the V gene TRBV6-5; D might be TRBD1 (6 bases). The V end lost 6 bases, the J end lost 6 bases, and 15 bases lay between the germline ends. Per germline, CDR1 MNHEY and CDR2 SVGAGI. The CDR3 extends over 15 amino acids. The CDR3 DNA follows: TGTGCCAGCAGCCCCGTGGGGGGCGTTAATTCACCCCTCCACTTT. Translated: CASSPVGGVNSPLHF.

The chain carries TRBV6-5 and TRBJ1-1, with no clear D. CDR3 length: 14 residues. V lost 2 bases, J lost 5 bases, and 12 bases lay in between. Germline assignment: CDR1 MNHEY and CDR2 SVGAGI. The CDR3 DNA is TGTGCCAGCAGTTACGATAGGAGGTTTACTGAAGCTTTCTTT. This gives the protein CASSYDRRFTEAFF.

The V and J genes are TRBV7-3 and TRBJ1-1; D gene uncertain. CDR3 length: 12 residues. CDR1 and CDR2 from the germline V gene are SGHTA and FQGTGA. V lost 8 bases and J lost 1, with 8 bases in between. CDR3 sequence: CASGSGNTEAFF. DNA for the CDR3: TGTGCCAGCGGGTCAGGGAACACTGAAGCTTTCTTT.

This clone was seen once. The chain couples TRBV7-8 to TRBJ2-7, with D tentatively TRBD1 or TRBD2 (5 bases each). The V end lost 6 bases, the J end lost 6 bases, and 24 bases lay between the germline ends. Per the germline V gene, CDR1 is SGHVS and CDR2 is FQNEAQ. This CDR3 is built from 16 residues. In DNA, the CDR3 is TGTGCCAGCAGGGAAAACCGGGGCTCTCTATGGGGCGAGCAGTACTTC. The encoded protein is CASRENRGSLWGEQYF.

The gene calls are TRBV7-3 and TRBJ2-7, with 10 bases lining up with TRBD1. This CDR3 has 14 amino acids. The ends lost 7 bases at V and 3 bases at J; junction bases unmatched: 6. Germline assignment: CDR1 SGHTA and CDR2 FQGTGA. DNA of the CDR3: TGTGCCAGCACCTTTGGGGACAGGGGCTACGAGCAGTACTTC. It yields the protein CASTFGDRGYEQYF.

The chain employs TRBV6-5 and TRBJ1-1, with a weak D call TRBD1 (6 bases). V was trimmed by 2 bases and J by 11 bases, leaving 12 bases between them. The CDR3 runs to 12 residues. Germline CDR1 MNHEY, CDR2 SVGAGI. CDR3 protein: CASSYGGQRAFF. The CDR3 nucleotides are TGTGCCAGCAGTTACGGGGGGCAGAGGGCTTTCTTT.

This clone came up once. V usage is TRBV16 and J usage is TRBJ1-4, with a weak D call TRBD1 (5 bases). In germline, CDR1 is KGHSY, CDR2 FQNENV. CDR3 length: 14 residues. V was trimmed by 4 bases and J by 8 bases, leaving 14 bases between them. CDR3 DNA: TGTGCCAGCAGCCCTGGGGGGGGAGGGGAAAAACTGTTTTTT. Protein product: CASSPGGGGEKLFF.